Here is one T cell receptor beta chain with its context. This clonotype has more than one count but fewer than ten. No antigen is known for it. Base-call qualities are not available, and no considerably larger clone is one nucleotide away. The data are from a study of T cells in Graves' hyperthyroidism and ophthalmopathy (dated by TCRdb to between 2019 and 2020). General notes on the study: Peripheral blood was collected at initial diagnosis, before any treatment. Prospective prediction of ophthalmopathy was tested in an independent validation cohort of 18 to 20 hyperthyroidism patients and roughly 16 patients who later progressed to ophthalmopathy. After blood sampling, hyperthyroidism patients were treated with methimazole at a starting dose of 30 mg daily, and ophthalmopathy patients were treated with high-dose intravenous methylprednisolone. To identify distinguishing TCR V-J signatures, a discovery cohort of some 99 patients was used, comprising roughly 45 with Graves' ophthalmopathy and about 59 with stable Graves' hyperthyroidism. TCR Vbeta CDR3 sequencing of 135 peripheral blood samples (43 ophthalmopathy, 75 hyperthyroidism and approximately 17 progressor patients) is reported in the paper. The 95 to 100 discovery patients were randomly divided into training and test sets at a 7:3 ratio. In addition, the study compared T-cell repertoires in thyroid tissue and in blood from five to seven Graves' hyperthyroidism patients. The study at large found these results: Blood samples also contained most of the expanded thyroid clonotypes (frequency above 0.001), which suggests that blood repertoires may reflect thyroid immune responses. In validation, progression to ophthalmopathy was predicted by the model with 70.59% sensitivity and 72.22% specificity, a median of approximately 7.1 months before onset. Sample size was not statistically predetermined, and investigators were not blinded to group allocation. In cross-validation, a model built on a 13 V-J signature told ophthalmopathy apart from stable hyperthyroidism with roughly 87% sensitivity and roughly 81% specificity, and in testing the same model reached 80%/75%.

TCR beta CDR3 regions were amplified from RNA transcripts. The TCR CDR3 was subjected to a first round of RT-PCR using the HTBI primer set and the Qiagen OneStep RT-PCR kit. The libraries were constructed in a second round of multiplex PCR and then size-selected and purified. Sequencing of the libraries was done on an Illumina HiSeq2000 using paired-end 100 bp reads. The study's own analysis went as follows. SOAPnuke was used to process the raw data, throwing out any read that contained adapters or uncalled bases, had a mean Phred below 15, or lacked an exact constant-primer or identifier match. COPE v1.2.5 was used to merge the high-quality paired reads, and each unique nucleotide sequence was defined as a clonotype. MiTCR v1.1 was used to align the clonotypes against IMGT TRBV, TRBD and TRBJ reference segments. The analysis included only V-J combinations with a frequency above 0.0001, which together covered 99% to 99.2% of the repertoires. A TCS score was defined as the ratio between F50 (clonal expansion) and ExV (chaos), using BLOSUM62-based TCRdist between CDR3 peptides within each V-J. Welch's t-statistics and random forest reduced just over 500 V-J features to 13, which were used in a naive Bayes classifier (R e1071). TCRdb redid the processing of the public reads, applying fastp at Q25 and MiXCR, and retained in-frame beta chains. Rows merge per CDR3 protein into single entries with the most common DNA and genes. The V and J calls were not made by the authors but by TCRdb's processing. This sample is represented by about half a million distinct CDR3 sequences; roughly 20% of them were singletons. About 25% of the sample goes to the ten largest clones.

Stable Graves' hyperthyroidism was defined as the absence of progression to ophthalmopathy over 18 months of follow-up. Hyperthyroidism patients were newly diagnosed, had a disease duration of under 2 months, and were aged 18 to 65 years. Any patient with an uncontrolled infection, another autoimmune disease, pregnancy or lactation was excluded. Clinical symptoms, serum thyroxine and TRAb, thyroid ultrasound, and orbital computed tomography formed the basis for the diagnoses. PBMCs were separated from roughly 10 ml of fresh peripheral blood using Ficoll-Paque density gradient centrifugation. Total RNA was extracted using Trizol reagent, and RNA quality was assessed on an Agilent 2100 Bioanalyzer. This TCR came from a man between 18 and 29 years old with Graves' hyperthyroidism. The sequenced sample was blood.

The CDR3 region reads CASTITLGGAFYEQYF. Read as DNA, the sequence is TGTGCCAGCACCATCACCCTGGGCGGGGCTTTCTACGAGCAGTACTTC. The chain links TRBV12-3 or TRBV12-4 with TRBJ2-7; TRBD2 is a possible D gene, resting on 6 matching bases. Inclusive of the bounding cysteine and phenylalanine, the CDR3 is 16 residues long. Solely the CDR3 DNA is kept, with 48 bases framed from the first base. V and J lose 7 bases and 3 bases, and a span of 22 bases separates them.